What follows are 31 T cell receptor beta chains derived from one specimen sequenced in a study of shared clonotypes between healthy human individuals. This table comes from immunoSEQ multiplex PCR, and its TCRdb copy is limited to in-frame clones, with some not included. The sample carries about 2 million clones, 90% to 95% recorded once. Sample: naive CD4+ T cells sorted from blood. Subset here: CD45RA+ positively selected. The source of these receptors is a man younger than 30 in good health.

The chain couples TRBV10-1 to TRBJ2-7; D unclear. Between the trimmed V and J ends, which lost 4 bases and 0 bases, there was a span of 10 bases. Per the germline V gene, CDR1 is WNHNN and CDR2 is SYGVQD (reference sequence). The CDR3 is 14 amino acids. The CDR3 protein is CASSGSYRSYEQYF. CDR3 sequence (DNA): TGCGCCAGCAGTGGGTCTTACCGCTCCTACGAGCAGTACTTC.

A word on this clone: Within the sample, other DNA sequences also encode this same CDR3. This sequence joins TRBV15 and TRBJ2-1; D gene ambiguous. V was trimmed by 1 base and J by 3 bases, leaving 4 bases between them. The CDR3 extends over 13 amino acids. Germline assignment: CDR1 LNHNV and CDR2 YYDKDF (reference sequence). The CDR3 region is CATSRGYYNEQFF. CDR3 bases: TGTGCCACCAGCAGAGGGTACTACAATGAGCAGTTCTTC.

V usage is TRBV14 and J usage is TRBJ1-4, with 11 nucleotides matching TRBD1. Germline CDR1 is SGHDN and CDR2 is FVKESK. V gave up 3 bases and J gave up 8 bases; unmatched junction bases: 5. There are 15 residues in the CDR3. The DNA for the CDR3 is TGTGCCAGCAGCCAGAGGACAGGGGGCGACGAAAAACTGTTTTTT. Translation: CASSQRTGGDEKLFF. Based on the CDR3 plus reference TRBV14 and TRBJ1-4, the full variable domain is EAGVTQFPSHSVIEKGQTVTLRCDPISGHDNLYWYRRVMGKEIKFLLHFVKESKQDESGMPNNRFLAERTGGTYSTLKVQPAELEDSGVYFCASSQRTGGDEKLFFGSGTQLSVL.

This chain links TRBV25-1 with TRBJ2-7; D is ambiguous. The CDR3 loop spans 14 amino acids. The V gene lost 5 bases and the J gene lost 1 base, with 12 bases spanning the gap. Per germline, CDR1 MGHDK and CDR2 SYGVNS. The CDR3 nucleotides are TGTGCCAGCAGTAATCCGGGCCGGTCCTACGAGCAGTACTTC. As protein: CASSNPGRSYEQYF.

The genes are TRBV4-1 and TRBJ2-7, with 8 nucleotides matching TRBD2. The germline V gene has CDR1 MGHRA and CDR2 YSYEKL. The CDR3 totals 18 residues. The junction had 11 bases not matched to a gene; V was cut back by 0 bases and J by 1 base. The CDR3 loop reads CASSQEAPEAGASYEQYF. Written as DNA, the CDR3 is TGCGCCAGCAGCCAAGAGGCCCCCGAAGCGGGAGCTTCCTACGAGCAGTACTTC.

For this clone: This specimen includes other DNA sequences encoding the same CDR3. As DNA, the CDR3 is TGTGCCAGCTCACGGACAGACACTGAAGCTTTCTTT. This encodes CASSRTDTEAFF. The V call is TRBV18, the J call TRBJ1-1; maybe TRBD1 (6 bases). The V end was cut by 4 bases, the J end by 3 bases, with 6 bases between. The CDR3 sequence is 12 residues long. Germline V gives CDR1 KGHSH, CDR2 LQKENI.

This chain uses TRBV18 with TRBJ1-5; 8 bases agree with TRBD1. The germline gives CDR1 KGHSH, CDR2 LQKENI. The CDR3 covers 15 residues. Losses at the gene ends were 3 bases for V and 6 bases for J; bases not matched to a gene: 7. The CDR3 reads CASSPQGAARQPQHF. Written as DNA, the CDR3 is TGTGCCAGCTCACCCCAGGGGGCAGCGCGTCAGCCCCAGCATTTT.

Remarks on this clone: A much larger clone is a single base away; this may be a read error. The chain links TRBV6-1 to TRBJ1-5, with D uncertain. CDR1 MNHNS and CDR2 SASEGT come from the germline V gene. The CDR3 is made up of 14 amino acids. V shed 2 bases and J shed 0 bases, with 5 bases lying between them. The CDR3 coding sequence is TGTGCCAGCAGTGAACAGGCTAGCAATCAGCCCCAGCATTTT. Translated: CASSEQASNQPQHF.

The chain employs TRBV28 and TRBJ2-1; tentative D call: TRBD2 (5 bases). The CDR3 spans 19 residues. With 8 bases removed from V and 9 bases from J, the gap between germline ends came to 35 bases. Germline V CDR1 and CDR2: MDHEN, SYDVKM. CDR3: CASSQLGTETRFRLSEQFF. CDR3 bases: TGTGCCAGCTCGCAACTAGGAACTGAGACAAGGTTTAGGCTAAGTGAGCAGTTCTTC.

This sequence joins TRBV5-4 and TRBJ2-4; 7 bases align to TRBD1. Germline V CDR1 and CDR2: SGHNT, YYREEE (reference sequence). This CDR3 has 17 amino acids. Trimming at V came to 4 bases and at J to 3 bases, leaving 13 bases not matched to a gene. The CDR3 DNA sequence: TGTGCCAGCAGCCATCGACAGGGCCCTTATGGCAAAAACATTCAGTACTTC. This encodes CASSHRQGPYGKNIQYF. Filled out from reference TRBV5-4 and TRBJ2-4, the complete variable domain reads ETGVTQSPTHLIKTRGQQVTLRCSSQSGHNTVSWYQQALGQGPQFIFQYYREEENGRGNFPPRFSGLQFPNYSSELNVNALELDDSALYLCASSHRQGPYGKNIQYFGAGTRLSVL.

The gene calls are TRBV19 and TRBJ1-1; D may be TRBD1 (5 bases). Germline loops: CDR1 LNHDA, CDR2 SQIVND (reference sequence). V gave up 2 bases and J gave up 2 bases, with 12 bases separating them. This CDR3 is built from 15 residues. CDR3 nucleotides: TGTGCCAGTAGTATATTGCCAGGGAAAAACACTGAAGCTTTCTTT. It codes for CASSILPGKNTEAFF.

The genes are TRBV28 and TRBJ2-4; D possibly corresponds to TRBD2 (6 bases). This CDR3 spans 16 amino acids. CDR1 and CDR2 (germline): MDHEN, SYDVKM. V was shortened by 2 bases and J by 1 base, with 12 bases between the two germline ends. This CDR3 is CASSLGGIRAKNIQYF. The CDR3 region has the DNA TGTGCCAGCAGTTTAGGCGGGATAAGGGCCAAAAACATTCAGTACTTC.

The chain links TRBV11-2 to TRBJ2-5; D might be TRBD1 (5 bases). Trimming left V 5 bases short and J 2 bases short, with 18 bases between. The CDR3 covers 16 residues. Germline CDR1 SGHAT, CDR2 FQNNGV. The CDR3 spells CASSRQTTTFQETQYF. The CDR3 DNA reads as TGTGCCAGCAGCCGACAGACAACGACATTTCAAGAGACCCAGTACTTC.

The chain uses TRBV6-5 and TRBJ2-1; D not certain. Trimming cost V 2 bases and J 0 bases, with 8 bases left between them. The CDR3 contains 15 residues. Germline loops: CDR1 MNHEY, CDR2 SVGAGI. The CDR3 loop reads CASSYEAHSYNEQFF. DNA of the CDR3: TGTGCCAGCAGTTACGAAGCCCACTCCTACAATGAGCAGTTCTTC.

This sequence joins TRBV5-1 and TRBJ2-3, with 7 bases fitting TRBD2. The CDR3 sequence is 16 residues long. Germline V gives CDR1 SGHRS, CDR2 YFSETQ. V shed 0 bases and J 3 bases; nucleotides not matched to a gene: 7. CDR3 sequence (DNA): TGCGCCAGCAGCTTGGGGGCGGGAGATGGTACAGATACGCAGTATTTT. Translation: CASSLGAGDGTDTQYF. The whole variable domain, remainder taken from reference TRBV5-1 and TRBJ2-3, is KAGVTQTPRYLIKTRGQQVTLSCSPISGHRSVSWYQQTPGQGLQFLFEYFSETQRNKGNFPGRFSGRQFSNSRSEMNVSTLELGDSALYLCASSLGAGDGTDTQYFGPGTRLTVL.

V is TRBV7-2 and J is TRBJ2-3; 8 bases match TRBD2. This CDR3 is 17 amino acids long. J was trimmed by 7 bases and V by 0 bases; bases with no gene match: 12. Germline CDR1 SGHTA, CDR2 FQGNSA. Here the CDR3 DNA reads TGTGCCAGCAGCTTAGCCCCGACTAGCGCCTCAAGGTATACGCAGTATTTT. Protein product: CASSLAPTSASRYTQYF.

V is TRBV7-2 and J is TRBJ1-5, with D hard to call. This CDR3 contains 14 residues. Deletions cut 5 bases from V and 4 bases from J, with 12 bases between. Germline values: CDR1 SGHTA, CDR2 FQGNSA. CDR3 DNA sequence: TGTGCCAGCAGCCGTGACGGAGGTAATCAGCCCCAGCATTTT. Protein product: CASSRDGGNQPQHF.

This chain uses TRBV6-6 with TRBJ2-1; possibly TRBD2 for D (6 bases). The CDR3 runs to 15 residues. Trimming removed 5 bases from V and 2 bases from J, with 13 bases in between. Germline-derived CDR1 and CDR2 are MNHNY and SVGAGI (reference sequence). This chain's CDR3 is CASSLLTGAYNEQFF. The CDR3 nucleotides read TGTGCCAGCAGTCTCCTCACGGGAGCCTACAATGAGCAGTTCTTC.

Remarks on this clone: Compared with germline, one end of the junction differs, possibly owing to a read error. V gene TRBV11-3 combines with J gene TRBJ1-4; possibly TRBD1 for D (6 bases). CDR3 length: 11 amino acids. Germline CDR1 reads SGHNT; CDR2 reads YENEEA. The CDR3 reads CASSRGGGVSF. The CDR3 DNA sequence: TGTGCCAGCAGCCGAGGGGGGGGAGTGAGTTTT.

The rearrangement links TRBV27 to TRBJ1-1; D gene unclear. V lost 0 bases, J lost 4 bases, and 9 bases lay in between. Germline V gene sequence: CDR1 MNHEY, CDR2 SMNVEV (reference sequence). There are 14 residues in the CDR3. The CDR3 loop reads CASSLSIWSTEAFF. The CDR3 bases are TGTGCCAGCAGTTTATCGATTTGGAGCACTGAAGCTTTCTTT.

The J gene is TRBJ2-2, the V gene TRBV29-1, with 8 nucleotides matching TRBD1. Germline V gene lookup returns CDR1 SQVTM and CDR2 ANQGSEA. The V segment lost 4 bases and the J segment 2 bases; nucleotides outside the gene matches: 9. This CDR3 comprises 16 residues. CDR3: CSVAGGTGKNTGELFF. The CDR3 DNA reads as TGCAGCGTTGCAGGGGGGACAGGAAAAAACACCGGGGAGCTGTTTTTT.

As concerns this clone: The same CDR3 is also encoded by other DNA sequences in this sample. CDR3 amino acids: CASSPAGGGETQYF. The CDR3, as DNA: TGTGCCAGCTCACCGGCAGGGGGCGGAGAGACCCAGTACTTC. V is TRBV18 and J is TRBJ2-5; TRBD1 matches at 8 bases. V trimming: 3 bases; J trimming: 4 bases; junction bases outside the gene matches: 4. Germline V gene data show CDR1 as KGHSH and CDR2 as LQKENI. CDR3 length: 14 amino acids.

V usage is TRBV5-1 and J usage is TRBJ2-7; 9 bases are a match to TRBD1. The ends lost 2 bases at V and 2 bases at J; junction bases unmatched: 5. The CDR3 covers 15 residues. Germline loops: CDR1 SGHRS, CDR2 YFSETQ. The chain's CDR3 is CASSFGTGQTYEQYF. The CDR3 coding sequence is TGCGCCAGCAGCTTCGGGACAGGGCAGACCTACGAGCAGTACTTC.

J is TRBJ1-2 and V is TRBV10-3, with 9 bases identical to TRBD1. Unmatched junction bases numbered 10, after V lost 3 bases and J lost 5 bases. CDR3 length: 16 residues. Germline lookup yields CDR1 ENHRY and CDR2 SYGVKD. The CDR3 DNA reads as TGTGCCATCAGTGACTCCGGACAGGGGAAGGCTTATGGCTACACCTTC. This encodes CAISDSGQGKAYGYTF.

Remarks on this clone: A much larger clone differs by one base, so this may be a read error. The conserved phenylalanine or tryptophan is not found at the CDR3 terminus, so this likely reflects a read error. This chain uses TRBV5-6 with TRBJ1-6; no definite D call. Germline V gives CDR1 SGHDT, CDR2 YYEEEE. There are 14 residues in the CDR3. Trimming took 2 bases from V and 8 from J, leaving 11 bases between them. The CDR3 protein is CASSLKDRDSPLHL. The CDR3 region has the DNA TGTGCCAGCAGCTTAAAGGATCGGGATTCACCCCTCCACCTT.

V is TRBV7-9 and J is TRBJ1-5; 8 bases are a match to TRBD1. V lost 3 bases to trimming and J lost 0 bases; unmatched junction nucleotides: 4. This CDR3 has 16 residues. From germline, CDR1 is SEHNR and CDR2 FQNEAQ (reference sequence). The chain's CDR3 is CASSFGTGYSNQPQHF. In nucleotides, the CDR3 is TGTGCCAGCAGCTTCGGGACAGGTTATAGCAATCAGCCCCAGCATTTT.

The rearrangement links TRBV7-2 to TRBJ1-1; D perhaps matches TRBD1 (5 bases). Trimming removed 6 bases from V and 4 bases from J, with 15 bases in between. Germline CDR1 and CDR2: SGHTA and FQGNSA. The CDR3 is 14 amino acids. CDR3 protein: CASRRDSRITEAFF. The CDR3 DNA reads as TGTGCCAGCAGGCGCGACAGCCGGATCACTGAAGCTTTCTTT.

The chain combines TRBV10-3 with TRBJ1-5; D is undetermined. This CDR3 comprises 13 residues. Germline V gene lookup returns CDR1 ENHRY and CDR2 SYGVKD. V shed 7 bases and J shed 6 bases, with 13 bases lying between them. DNA of the CDR3: TGTGCCATCACTGGACGGGCAAGTCAGCCCCAGCATTTT. Translated: CAITGRASQPQHF.

This chain links TRBV30 with TRBJ1-1, with D uncertain. The V gene's germline CDR1 is GTSNPN and CDR2 SVGIG (reference sequence). The CDR3 runs to 11 residues. V was pared by 5 bases and J by 10 bases, with 14 bases between. CDR3 sequence (DNA): TGTGCCTGGGGTGGCCGCCCTCGAGCTTTCTTT. Protein product: CAWGGRPRAFF.

With regard to this clone: The junction departs from the called germline gene at one end, perhaps through a read error. The genes are TRBV5-1 and TRBJ2-3, with 15 positions matching TRBD2. The CDR3 spans 17 residues. CDR1 is SGHRS, CDR2 YFSETQ, per germline. CDR3 protein: CASSPSGLAGGETPQIF. CDR3 coding DNA: TGCGCCAGCAGCCCCTCGGGACTAGCGGGAGGAGAAACCCCCCAAATCTTT.

J is TRBJ1-2 and V is TRBV28; no clear D. Germline values: CDR1 MDHEN, CDR2 SYDVKM. CDR3 length: 13 amino acids. V was clipped by 3 bases and J by 4 bases, with 9 bases between them. The CDR3, as DNA: TGTGCCAGCAGTTTCCACATGGGCTATGGCTACACCTTC. It specifies CASSFHMGYGYTF.